A single sample is the source of the 30 T cell receptor beta chains below, sequenced in a study of T cell responses to AZD1222 COVID-19 vaccine. The method was immunoSEQ multiplex PCR; TCRdb's version includes in-frame clones alone and lacks a portion of them. The sample has approximately 120,000 clones; about 90% are singletons. This sample comprised peripheral blood, obtained on day 0 of AZD1222 vaccination. The receptors come from an adult in good health.

The rearrangement uses TRBV2 and TRBJ1-1, with D possibly TRBD1 on 5 matching bases. The CDR3 extends over 15 amino acids. CDR1 is SNHLY and CDR2 is FYNNEI in the germline V gene. The ends were cut back, 0 bases at V and 6 bases at J, with 14 bases in the middle. CDR3 sequence: CASSEAQGGRAEAFF. In DNA, the CDR3 is TGTGCCAGCAGTGAAGCGCAGGGAGGTCGGGCTGAAGCTTTCTTT.

The rearrangement joins TRBV18 to TRBJ2-2; D possibly corresponds to TRBD1 (6 bases). V was shortened by 3 bases and J by 3 bases, with 14 bases between the two germline ends. This CDR3 comprises 16 residues. Germline assignment: CDR1 KGHSH and CDR2 LQKENI. The CDR3 loop reads CASSPPTGLDTGELFF. CDR3 DNA sequence: TGTGCCAGCTCACCGCCAACAGGGTTAGACACCGGGGAGCTGTTTTTT.

The genes are TRBV7-9 and TRBJ2-7; no firm D call. The V end was cut by 5 bases, the J end by 3 bases, with 14 bases between. The CDR3 loop spans 14 amino acids. CDR1 is SEHNR, CDR2 FQNEAQ, per germline (reference sequence). CDR3 protein: CASSPGSGLYEQYF. CDR3 in DNA: TGTGCCAGCAGCCCCGGGTCGGGTCTCTACGAGCAGTACTTC.

The chain has TRBV18 and TRBJ2-4, with D unresolved. Per the germline V gene, CDR1 is KGHSH and CDR2 is LQKENI. The CDR3 has 12 amino acids. V was clipped by 6 bases and J by 7 bases, with 10 bases between them. CDR3 amino acids: CASSLEPNIQYF. The CDR3 DNA sequence: TGTGCCAGCTCCCTAGAGCCCAACATTCAGTACTTC.

The chain uses TRBV5-4 and TRBJ1-3; no firm D call. The V gene's germline CDR1 is SGHNT and CDR2 YYREEE (reference sequence). The CDR3 extends over 14 amino acids. Between the trimmed V and J ends, which lost 4 bases and 4 bases, there was a span of 12 bases. The chain's CDR3 is CASSHGEMGNTIYF. In DNA, the CDR3 is TGTGCCAGCAGCCACGGGGAGATGGGAAACACCATATATTTT.

This clone was seen once. The chain is built from TRBV5-4 and TRBJ1-2; 7 bases are a match to TRBD1. The V gene end was trimmed by 4 bases and the J gene end by 7 bases; junction bases not matched to a gene: 13. Germline values: CDR1 SGHNT, CDR2 YYREEE (reference sequence). The CDR3 contains 15 residues. The CDR3 is CASSAGLPGGTGYTF. The DNA of the CDR3 is TGTGCCAGCAGCGCCGGCCTGCCAGGGGGTACTGGCTACACCTTC.

The gene calls are TRBV7-9 and TRBJ1-4; D remains ambiguous. This CDR3 is 14 amino acids long. Germline CDR1 reads SEHNR; CDR2 reads FQNEAQ (reference sequence). V was clipped by 2 bases and J by 3 bases, with 7 bases between them. The CDR3 sequence is CASSLTGANEKLFF. The DNA of the CDR3 is TGTGCCAGCAGCTTAACCGGCGCTAATGAAAAACTGTTTTTT.

This clone came up once. The V gene is TRBV7-9, the J gene TRBJ1-4, with 7 bases fitting TRBD1. The CDR3 runs to 15 residues. Germline lookup yields CDR1 SEHNR and CDR2 FQNEAQ (reference sequence). V lost 0 bases to trimming and J lost 8 bases; unmatched junction nucleotides: 6. CDR3 region: CASSLATGSREKLFF. The CDR3 DNA reads TGTGCCAGCAGCTTAGCGACAGGGTCTCGGGAAAAACTGTTTTTT.

The chain is built from TRBV7-2 and TRBJ2-1; D is possibly TRBD2 (6 bases). Trimming removed 3 bases from V and 0 bases from J, with 12 bases in between. Germline lookup yields CDR1 SGHTA and CDR2 FQGNSA. The CDR3 consists of 16 residues. For the CDR3, the DNA is TGTGCCAGCAGCTTGATTGGGGGGAGCTCCTACAATGAGCAGTTCTTC. This sequence encodes CASSLIGGSSYNEQFF.

This rearrangement joins TRBV2 to TRBJ1-1, with 8 nucleotides matching TRBD1. The CDR3 has 14 residues. Germline V gives CDR1 SNHLY, CDR2 FYNNEI. V trimming: 6 bases; J trimming: 3 bases; junction bases outside the gene matches: 6. The CDR3 is CASSNQGADTEAFF. The CDR3 DNA reads as TGTGCCAGCAGCAACCAGGGGGCGGACACTGAAGCTTTCTTT.

The V call is TRBV18, the J call TRBJ2-7, with 8 bases lining up with TRBD2. V lost 2 bases to trimming and J lost 9 bases; unmatched junction nucleotides: 9. This CDR3 has 14 residues. From germline, CDR1 is KGHSH and CDR2 LQKENI. Written as DNA, the CDR3 is TGTGCCAGCTCACCATTGACTAGCGAACGGGGGCAGTACTTC. Its translation is CASSPLTSERGQYF.

The chain carries TRBV11-2 and TRBJ1-5; D not resolved. Trimming pared 1 base from V and 3 bases from J, leaving 16 bases between. In germline, CDR1 is SGHAT, CDR2 FQNNGV. The CDR3 has 17 amino acids. In DNA, the CDR3 is TGTGCCAGCAGCTTAGGGCGGGGTCAGGCTCTCAATCAGCCCCAGCATTTT. Residues: CASSLGRGQALNQPQHF.

The rearrangement links TRBV5-4 to TRBJ1-6; a possible D gene is TRBD1 (6 bases). The germline CDR1 and CDR2 sequences are SGHNT and YYREEE (reference sequence). V was cut by 4 bases and J by 6 bases, with 17 bases left in between. The CDR3 has 16 amino acids. CDR3 residues: CASSPLPGAANSPLHF. CDR3 in DNA: TGTGCCAGCAGCCCCCTCCCAGGGGCCGCTAATTCACCCCTCCACTTT.

The chain has TRBV4-2 and TRBJ1-2; 7 bases are shared with TRBD1. CDR1 is LGHNA, CDR2 YNFKEQ, per germline. The length of the CDR3 is 16 residues. The V segment lost 1 base and the J segment 0 bases; nucleotides outside the gene matches: 5. Here the CDR3 DNA reads TGTGCCAGCAGCCAAGTACAGGGGAGGGCTAACTATGGCTACACCTTC. This sequence encodes CASSQVQGRANYGYTF.

This chain joins TRBV5-1 and TRBJ1-1; possible D gene TRBD1, 6 bases. CDR1 is SGHRS, CDR2 YFSETQ, per germline. This CDR3 region has 13 residues. V shed 4 bases and J shed 1 base, with 8 bases lying between them. CDR3 in DNA: TGCGCCAGCAGCAGACAGGAGAACACTGAAGCTTTCTTT. Translation: CASSRQENTEAFF.

The rearrangement joins TRBV19 to TRBJ2-5; the match to TRBD1 covers 10 bases. J was trimmed by 2 bases and V by 5 bases; bases with no gene match: 11. The CDR3 is 17 amino acids. Germline CDR1 reads LNHDA; CDR2 reads SQIVND (reference sequence). The CDR3: CASSPLGGQGRQETQYF. In nucleotides, the CDR3 is TGTGCCAGTAGTCCCCTAGGGGGACAGGGGCGACAAGAGACCCAGTACTTC.

V and J are TRBV7-2 and TRBJ1-2; D unclear. The CDR3 spans 13 residues. In germline, CDR1 is SGHTA, CDR2 FQGNSA. The V and J ends lost 5 bases and 4 bases respectively, with 11 bases between them. CDR3 in DNA: TGTGCCAGCAGCCCGGCCCCCCTCTATGGCTACACCTTC. It is translated as CASSPAPLYGYTF.

The CDR3 loop is CATSDANQETQYF. As DNA, the CDR3 is TGTGCCACCAGTGACGCGAACCAAGAGACCCAGTACTTC. The chain has TRBV24-1 and TRBJ2-5, with D hard to call. CDR3 size: 13 residues. Trimming took 4 bases from V and 0 from J, leaving 5 bases between them. Germline values: CDR1 KGHDR, CDR2 SFDVKD.

V and J are TRBV30 and TRBJ2-2; D perhaps matches TRBD1 (6 bases). CDR3 size: 14 residues. V was clipped by 2 bases and J by 3 bases, with 10 bases between them. Germline lookup yields CDR1 GTSNPN and CDR2 SVGIG (reference sequence). CDR3 coding DNA: TGTGCCTGGAGTTGGGGGCAGGACACCGGGGAGCTGTTTTTT. It specifies CAWSWGQDTGELFF.

CDR3 residues: CASSLGGGTNTQYF. The DNA for the CDR3 is TGTGCCAGCAGCTTAGGCGGCGGGACAAATACGCAGTATTTT. J is TRBJ2-3 and V is TRBV11-3; D is tentatively TRBD1 or TRBD2 (6 bases each). This CDR3 is 14 amino acids long. Germline lookup yields CDR1 SGHNT and CDR2 YENEEA. The V end was cut by 1 base, the J end by 7 bases, with 12 bases between.

The genes are TRBV10-1 and TRBJ2-2; 8 bases fit TRBD2. With 6 bases clipped from V and 5 bases from J, the junction kept 5 bases outside the gene matches. The CDR3 loop spans 14 amino acids. Germline CDR1 reads WNHNN; CDR2 reads SYGVQD (reference sequence). The CDR3 spells CASRAGTSTGELFF. The CDR3 DNA is TGCGCCAGCAGGGCCGGGACTAGTACCGGGGAGCTGTTTTTT.

This clone has a single count. The chain carries TRBV19 and TRBJ1-2; D uncertain. This CDR3 comprises 16 residues. V shed 5 bases and J shed 1 base, with 17 bases lying between them. Germline V gene data show CDR1 as LNHDA and CDR2 as SQIVND (reference sequence). This CDR3 reads CASSYLGGRGNYGYTF. For the CDR3, the DNA is TGTGCCAGTAGTTATTTAGGAGGGCGCGGTAACTATGGCTACACCTTC.

This chain's CDR3 is CASSPGWGQGSTEAFF. The CDR3 DNA follows: TGTGCCAGCAGCCCTGGGTGGGGACAGGGATCAACTGAAGCTTTCTTT. This sequence joins TRBV11-2 and TRBJ1-1; TRBD1 aligns across 9 bases. The CDR3 contains 16 residues. V gave up 5 bases and J gave up 5 bases; unmatched junction bases: 12. Germline V lookup: CDR1 SGHAT, CDR2 FQNNGV.

The chain has TRBV10-3 and TRBJ1-6, with unresolved D. V was cut by 9 bases and J by 0 bases, with 6 bases left in between. CDR1 and CDR2 (germline): ENHRY, SYGVKD. The CDR3 is made up of 13 amino acids. The CDR3: CAMRDSYNSPLHF. In nucleotides, the CDR3 is TGTGCCATGCGGGACTCCTATAATTCACCCCTCCACTTT.

This chain uses TRBV7-2 with TRBJ2-1; TRBD1 is a possible D gene (5 bases). CDR1 is SGHTA, CDR2 FQGNSA, per germline. The CDR3 extends over 15 amino acids. V dropped 3 bases and J dropped 3 bases, with 12 bases sitting between them. The CDR3 here is CASSFRVGLYNEQFF. The DNA of the CDR3 is TGTGCCAGCAGCTTCAGGGTAGGTCTCTACAATGAGCAGTTCTTC.

V usage is TRBV6-1 and J usage is TRBJ1-2; no clear D gene. From germline, CDR1 is MNHNS and CDR2 SASEGT. The CDR3 spans 13 residues. V lost 3 bases and J 2 bases, leaving 7 bases between the germline ends. Here the CDR3 reads CASSEGLNYGYTF. Written as DNA, the CDR3 is TGTGCCAGCAGTGAGGGTCTGAACTATGGCTACACCTTC.

This clone has only one observation. The genes are TRBV30 and TRBJ1-1; TRBD1 might be the D (6 bases). There are 14 residues in the CDR3. Germline loops: CDR1 GTSNPN, CDR2 SVGIG (reference sequence). Between the trimmed V and J ends, which lost 5 bases and 0 bases, there was a span of 13 bases. CDR3: CAWATGLMNTEAFF. In nucleotides, the CDR3 is TGTGCCTGGGCGACAGGACTCATGAACACTGAAGCTTTCTTT.

This chain uses TRBV6-5 with TRBJ1-1, with D tentatively TRBD1 (5 bases). The ends were cut back, 8 bases at V and 3 bases at J, with 13 bases in the middle. CDR3 length: 13 amino acids. The V gene's germline CDR1 is MNHEY and CDR2 SVGAGI. The CDR3 spells CASAVGADTEAFF. The DNA of the CDR3 is TGTGCCAGCGCAGTAGGGGCCGACACTGAAGCTTTCTTT.

The chain uses TRBV6-2 or TRBV6-3 and TRBJ1-5; D remains ambiguous. Germline assignment: CDR1 MNHEY and CDR2 SVGEGT. The V gene lost 1 base and the J gene lost 6 bases, with 7 bases spanning the gap. The CDR3 runs 13 residues. CDR3 nucleotide sequence: TGTGCCAGCAGTTACTACCTTATTCAGCCCCAGCATTTT. This encodes CASSYYLIQPQHF.

Of note for this clone: The sample carries other DNA sequences with the same CDR3. This chain joins TRBV7-2 and TRBJ2-1, with 10 bases that match TRBD2. The junction had 2 bases not matched to a gene; V was cut back by 6 bases and J by 0 bases. The germline CDR1 and CDR2 sequences are SGHTA and FQGNSA. The CDR3 contains 15 residues. The CDR3 loop reads CASRLAGSSYNEQFF. The DNA for the CDR3 is TGTGCCAGCAGACTAGCGGGGAGCTCCTACAATGAGCAGTTCTTC. Supplemented by reference TRBV7-2 and TRBJ2-1, the full variable domain reads GAGVSQSPSNKVTEKGKDVELRCDPISGHTALYWYRQSLGQGLEFLIYFQGNSAPDKSGLPSDRFSAERTGGSVSTLTIQRTQQEDSAVYLCASRLAGSSYNEQFFGPGTRLTVL.